Only a few counts were recorded for the clone carrying this T cell receptor beta chain. Its antigen is not known. The CDR3 has 15 amino acids. V was pared by 3 bases and J by 5 bases, with 7 bases of the junction left unmatched. Germline V gene lookup returns CDR1 DFQATT and CDR2 SNEGSKA (reference sequence). Template switching created a universal primer site, and the cDNA included unique molecular identifiers. TCRdb reanalysed the 5' RACE reads using MiXCR and keeps one entry per CDR3 protein. The top ten hold about 4.3% of the sample, which has some 690,000 distinct CDR3 sequences, less than 25% seen once. The data originate from a study of identical twins. Study results and caveats: Out-of-frame alpha sequences shared between twins exhibited an excess of low generation probability. A cross-sectional statistical analysis, not follow-up of the same donors, supported the conclusions.

The data also belong to a second study, concerning T cells expressing NK-cell markers. That study adds: In a handful of donors, dominant clonotypes made up roughly 28.3-65% of CD3+CD56-NKG2C+ cells.

The sample consisted of PBMCs. This chain connects TRBV20-1 to TRBJ1-5, with 10 bases lining up with TRBD1. This clonotype was obtained from a woman aged 18-29 years in good health. CDR3: CSASLGQGTYQPQHF. The CDR3 DNA sequence: TGCAGTGCTAGTTTGGGACAGGGGACCTATCAGCCCCAGCATTTT.